This is a list of T cell receptor beta chains from one sample in a study of persistence of HIV-infected CD4 T cells. The assay was immunoSEQ multiplex PCR, and TCRdb's table has in-frame clones only and misses some. The profile shows over 40,000 clones, roughly 74% of them singletons. These TCRs are of unknown antigen specificity. This specimen consisted of CD4+ T cells sorted from PBMCs after 18-hour stimulation, obtained from a patient who received antiretroviral therapy. The origin of the receptors is an adult man with HIV who was CMV-seropositive. Each CDR3 is given with its conserved first and last residue.

CDR3 protein: CASKNVKGELFF
V gene: TRBV3-1/TRBV3-2
J gene: TRBJ2-2

CDR3 protein: CASSPRTGSYEQYF
V gene: TRBV7-9
J gene: TRBJ2-7

CDR3 protein: CASSRTSGYNEQFF
V gene: TRBV5-5
J gene: TRBJ2-1

CDR3 protein: CASEQTGFWEPQHF
V gene: TRBV28
J gene: TRBJ1-5

CDR3 protein: CAWSKQSNEKLFF
V gene: TRBV30
J gene: TRBJ1-4

CDR3 protein: CASSRDSPYEQYF
V gene: TRBV11-1
J gene: TRBJ2-7

CDR3 protein: CASSPDGRSGNTIYF
V gene: TRBV5-1
J gene: TRBJ1-3

CDR3 protein: CASSEDFYSGNTIYF
V gene: TRBV2
J gene: TRBJ1-3

CDR3 protein: CASSQDSNRGGREQYF
V gene: TRBV3-1/TRBV3-2
J gene: TRBJ2-7

CDR3 protein: CAWSVRVDQPQHF
V gene: TRBV30
J gene: TRBJ1-5

CDR3 protein: CASSVDRVGSGANVLTF
V gene: TRBV7-2
J gene: TRBJ2-6

CDR3 protein: CASSTIPGQGASQPQHF
V gene: TRBV19
J gene: TRBJ1-5

CDR3 protein: CASSLLLEKLFF
V gene: TRBV28
J gene: TRBJ1-4

CDR3 protein: CASRESGGTEAFF
V gene: TRBV27
J gene: TRBJ1-1